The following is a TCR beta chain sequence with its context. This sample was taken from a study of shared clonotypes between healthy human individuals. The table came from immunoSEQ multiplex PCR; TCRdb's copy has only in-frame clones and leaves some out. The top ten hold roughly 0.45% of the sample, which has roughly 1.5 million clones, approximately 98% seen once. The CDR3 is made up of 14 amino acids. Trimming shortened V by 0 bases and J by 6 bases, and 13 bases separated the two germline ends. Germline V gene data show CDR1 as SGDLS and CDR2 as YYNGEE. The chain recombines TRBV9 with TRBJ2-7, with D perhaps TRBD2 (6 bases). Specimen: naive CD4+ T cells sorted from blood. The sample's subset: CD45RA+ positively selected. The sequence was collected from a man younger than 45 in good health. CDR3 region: CASSVGAGIGEQYF. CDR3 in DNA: TGTGCCAGCAGCGTAGGTGCGGGGATCGGCGAGCAGTACTTC. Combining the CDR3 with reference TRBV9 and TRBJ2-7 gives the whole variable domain DSGVTQTPKHLITATGQRVTLRCSPRSGDLSVYWYQQSLDQGLQFLIQYYNGEERAKGNILERFSAQQFPDLHSELNLSSLELGDSALYFCASSVGAGIGEQYFGPGTRLTVT.